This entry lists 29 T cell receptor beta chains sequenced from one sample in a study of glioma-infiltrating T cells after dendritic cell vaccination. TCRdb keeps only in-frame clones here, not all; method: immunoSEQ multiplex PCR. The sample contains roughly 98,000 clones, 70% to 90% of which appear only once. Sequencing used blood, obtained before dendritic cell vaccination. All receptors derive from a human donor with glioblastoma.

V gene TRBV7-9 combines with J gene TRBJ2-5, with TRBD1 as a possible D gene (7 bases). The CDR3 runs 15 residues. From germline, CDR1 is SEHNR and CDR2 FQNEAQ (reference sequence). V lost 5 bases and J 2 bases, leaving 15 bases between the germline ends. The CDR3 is CASSMRQGGQETQYF. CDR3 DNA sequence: TGTGCCAGCAGCATGCGACAGGGAGGACAAGAGACCCAGTACTTC.

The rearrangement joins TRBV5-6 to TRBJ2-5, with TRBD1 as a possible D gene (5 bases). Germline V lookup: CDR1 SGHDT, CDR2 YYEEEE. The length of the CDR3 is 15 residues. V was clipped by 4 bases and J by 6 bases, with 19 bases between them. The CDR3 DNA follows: TGTGCCAGCAGCCAGGGTGCACAGTTCGACAAGACCCAGTACTTC. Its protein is CASSQGAQFDKTQYF.

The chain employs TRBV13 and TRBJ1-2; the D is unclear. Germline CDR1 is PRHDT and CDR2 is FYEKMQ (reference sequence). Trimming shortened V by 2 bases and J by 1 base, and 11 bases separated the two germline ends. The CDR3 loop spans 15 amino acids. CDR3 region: CASSLRRGFNYGYTF. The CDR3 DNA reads TGTGCCAGCAGCTTACGCAGAGGATTTAACTATGGCTACACCTTC.

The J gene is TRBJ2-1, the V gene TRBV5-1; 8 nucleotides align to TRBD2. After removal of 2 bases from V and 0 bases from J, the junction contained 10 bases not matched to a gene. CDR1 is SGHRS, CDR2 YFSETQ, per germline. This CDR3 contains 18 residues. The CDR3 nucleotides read TGCGCCAGCAGCTTCCTTACGGGAGGGCACAGCTCCTACAATGAGCAGTTCTTC. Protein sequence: CASSFLTGGHSSYNEQFF.

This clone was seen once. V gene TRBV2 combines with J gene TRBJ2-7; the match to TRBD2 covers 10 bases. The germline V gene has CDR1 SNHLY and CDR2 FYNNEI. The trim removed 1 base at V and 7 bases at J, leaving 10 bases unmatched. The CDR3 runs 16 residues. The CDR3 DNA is TGTGCCAGCAGTGAAGATGGGCTAGCGGGAGTGGGGGAGCAGTACTTC. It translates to CASSEDGLAGVGEQYF.

The CDR3 loop reads CASSAGQESYNEQFF. CDR3 DNA sequence: TGTGCCAGCAGTGCTGGACAGGAATCCTACAATGAGCAGTTCTTC. The chain is built from TRBV6-4 and TRBJ2-1, with 7 bases lining up with TRBD1. The CDR3 contains 15 residues. V was pared by 4 bases and J by 1 base, with 4 bases of the junction left unmatched. Germline CDR1 is MRHNA and CDR2 is SNTAGT.

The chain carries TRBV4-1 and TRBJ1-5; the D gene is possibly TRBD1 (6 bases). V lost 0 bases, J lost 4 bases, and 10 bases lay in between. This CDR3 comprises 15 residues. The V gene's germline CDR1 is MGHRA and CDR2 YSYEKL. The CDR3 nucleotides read TGCGCCAGCAGCCAAGAGGACAGAACAAATCAGCCCCAGCATTTT. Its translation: CASSQEDRTNQPQHF.

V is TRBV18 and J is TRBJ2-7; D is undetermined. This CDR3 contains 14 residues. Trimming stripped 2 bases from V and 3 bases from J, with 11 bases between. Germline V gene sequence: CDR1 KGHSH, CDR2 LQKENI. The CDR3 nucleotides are TGTGCCAGCTCACCATCAAACAGCCACTACGAGCAGTACTTC. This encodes CASSPSNSHYEQYF. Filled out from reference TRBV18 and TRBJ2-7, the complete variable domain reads NAGVMQNPRHLVRRRGQEARLRCSPMKGHSHVYWYRQLPEEGLKFMVYLQKENIIDESGMPKERFSAEFPKEGPSILRIQQVVRGDSAAYFCASSPSNSHYEQYFGPGTRLTVT.

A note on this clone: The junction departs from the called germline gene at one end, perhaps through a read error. The chain's CDR3 is CSVESAASDTGTQYF. Written as DNA, the CDR3 is TGCAGCGTTGAGTCCGCGGCCTCCGACACAGGTACGCAGTATTTT. The genes are TRBV29-1 and TRBJ2-3; tentative D call: TRBD1 (5 bases). Germline V lookup: CDR1 SQVTM, CDR2 ANQGSEA. The CDR3 sequence is 15 residues long.

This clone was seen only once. The chain's CDR3 is CASSSRTGGSYEQYF. Written as DNA, the CDR3 is TGTGCCAGCAGCTCGAGGACAGGGGGCTCCTACGAGCAGTACTTC. This sequence joins TRBV11-3 and TRBJ2-7; 10 bases match TRBD1. CDR1 and CDR2 (germline): SGHNT, YENEEA. The CDR3 contains 15 residues. The V gene end was trimmed by 4 bases and the J gene end by 0 bases; junction bases not matched to a gene: 3.

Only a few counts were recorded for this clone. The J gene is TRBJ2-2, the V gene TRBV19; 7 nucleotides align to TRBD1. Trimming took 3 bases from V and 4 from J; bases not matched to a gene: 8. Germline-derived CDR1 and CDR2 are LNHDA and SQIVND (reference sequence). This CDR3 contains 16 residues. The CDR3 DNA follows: TGTGCCAGTAGTATCCTCGGGACAGTACTCACCGGGGAGCTGTTTTTT. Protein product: CASSILGTVLTGELFF.

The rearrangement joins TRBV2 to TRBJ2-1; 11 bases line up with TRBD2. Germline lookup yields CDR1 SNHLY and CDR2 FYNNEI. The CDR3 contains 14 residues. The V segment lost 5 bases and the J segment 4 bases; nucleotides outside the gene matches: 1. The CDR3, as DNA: TGTGCCAGCAGTCGACTAGCGGGATACAATGAGCAGTTCTTC. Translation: CASSRLAGYNEQFF.

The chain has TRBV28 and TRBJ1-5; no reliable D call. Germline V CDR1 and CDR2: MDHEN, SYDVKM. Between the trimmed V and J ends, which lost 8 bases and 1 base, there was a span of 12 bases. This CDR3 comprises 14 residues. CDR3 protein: CASLTTRSNQPQHF. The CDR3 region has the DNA TGTGCCAGCCTAACTACCCGGAGCAATCAGCCCCAGCATTTT.

In DNA, the CDR3 is TGTGCCAGCAGTGGGAGGAGTAGCGGGAGTCGTTACGAGCAGTACTTC. Translated, it gives CASSGRSSGSRYEQYF. The chain links TRBV6-1 to TRBJ2-7; 9 nucleotides agree with TRBD2. The CDR3 totals 16 residues. With V trimmed by 4 bases and J by 4 bases, 11 bases remained unmatched. CDR1 MNHNS and CDR2 SASEGT come from the germline V gene.

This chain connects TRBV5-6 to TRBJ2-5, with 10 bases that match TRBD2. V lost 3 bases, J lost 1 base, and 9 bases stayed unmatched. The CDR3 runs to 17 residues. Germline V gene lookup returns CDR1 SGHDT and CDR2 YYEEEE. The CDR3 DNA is TGTGCCAGCAGCTCGGGGTTACTAGCGGGGACCCAAGAGACCCAGTACTTC. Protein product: CASSSGLLAGTQETQYF.

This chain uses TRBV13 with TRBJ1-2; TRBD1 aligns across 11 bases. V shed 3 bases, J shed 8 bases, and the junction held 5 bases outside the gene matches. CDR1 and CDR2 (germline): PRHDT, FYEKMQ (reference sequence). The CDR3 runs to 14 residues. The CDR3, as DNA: TGTGCCAGCAGCTTGATCGGACAGGGGGCAGGCTACACCTTC. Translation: CASSLIGQGAGYTF.

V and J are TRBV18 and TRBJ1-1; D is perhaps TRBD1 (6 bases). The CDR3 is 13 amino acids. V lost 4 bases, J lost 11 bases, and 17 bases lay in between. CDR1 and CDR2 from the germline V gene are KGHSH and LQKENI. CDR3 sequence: CASSLDSRGPAFF. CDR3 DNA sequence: TGTGCCAGCTCACTGGACTCCAGGGGCCCGGCTTTCTTT.

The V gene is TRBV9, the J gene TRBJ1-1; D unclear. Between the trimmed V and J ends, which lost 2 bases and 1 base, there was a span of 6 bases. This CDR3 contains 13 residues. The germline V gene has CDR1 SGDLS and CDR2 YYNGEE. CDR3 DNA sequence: TGTGCCAGCAGCGTCACACAGAACACTGAAGCTTTCTTT. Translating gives CASSVTQNTEAFF.

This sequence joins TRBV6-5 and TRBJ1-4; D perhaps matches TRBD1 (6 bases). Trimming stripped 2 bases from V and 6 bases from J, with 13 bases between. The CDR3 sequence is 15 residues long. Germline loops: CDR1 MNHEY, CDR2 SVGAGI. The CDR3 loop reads CASSYPGHRDEKLFF. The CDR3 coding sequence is TGTGCCAGCAGTTACCCGGGACATCGGGATGAAAAACTGTTTTTT.

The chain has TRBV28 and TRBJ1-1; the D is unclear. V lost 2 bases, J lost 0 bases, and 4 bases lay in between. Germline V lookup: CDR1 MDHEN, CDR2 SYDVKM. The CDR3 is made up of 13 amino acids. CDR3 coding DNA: TGTGCCAGCAGTTTACAGATGAACACTGAAGCTTTCTTT. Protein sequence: CASSLQMNTEAFF. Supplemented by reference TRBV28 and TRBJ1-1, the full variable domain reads DVKVTQSSRYLVKRTGEKVFLECVQDMDHENMFWYRQDPGLGLRLIYFSYDVKMKEKGDIPEGYSVSREKKERFSLILESASTNQTSMYLCASSLQMNTEAFFGQGTRLTVV.

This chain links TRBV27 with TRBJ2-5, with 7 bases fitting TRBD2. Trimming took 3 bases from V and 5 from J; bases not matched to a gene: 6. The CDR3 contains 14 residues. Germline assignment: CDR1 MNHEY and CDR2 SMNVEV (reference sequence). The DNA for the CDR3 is TGTGCCAGCAGTTTGGCGGGAGCTGGGGAGACCCAGTACTTC. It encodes CASSLAGAGETQYF.

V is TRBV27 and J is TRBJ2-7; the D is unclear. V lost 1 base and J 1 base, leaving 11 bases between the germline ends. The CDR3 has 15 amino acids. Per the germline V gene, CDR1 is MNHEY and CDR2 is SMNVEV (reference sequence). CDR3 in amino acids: CASSLFLQESYEQYF. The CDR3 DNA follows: TGTGCCAGCAGTTTATTCCTGCAGGAATCCTACGAGCAGTACTTC.

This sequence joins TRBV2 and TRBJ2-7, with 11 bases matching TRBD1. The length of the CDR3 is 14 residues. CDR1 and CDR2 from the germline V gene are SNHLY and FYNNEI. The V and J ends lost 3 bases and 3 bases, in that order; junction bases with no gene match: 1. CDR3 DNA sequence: TGTGCCAGCAGTGAGGGACAGGGGGGCTACGAGCAGTACTTC. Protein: CASSEGQGGYEQYF.

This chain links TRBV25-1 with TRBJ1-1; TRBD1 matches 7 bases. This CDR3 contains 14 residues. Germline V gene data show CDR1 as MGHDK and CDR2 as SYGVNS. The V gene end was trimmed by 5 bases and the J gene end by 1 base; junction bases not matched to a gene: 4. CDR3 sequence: CASSKGQRNTEAFF. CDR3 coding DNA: TGTGCCAGCAGTAAGGGACAGCGGAACACTGAAGCTTTCTTT.

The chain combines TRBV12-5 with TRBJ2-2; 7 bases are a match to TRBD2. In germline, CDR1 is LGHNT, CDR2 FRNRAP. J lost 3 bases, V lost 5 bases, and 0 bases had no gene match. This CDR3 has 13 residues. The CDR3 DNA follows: TGTGCTAGTGGTCGGGGGGACACCGGGGAGCTGTTTTTT. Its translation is CASGRGDTGELFF.

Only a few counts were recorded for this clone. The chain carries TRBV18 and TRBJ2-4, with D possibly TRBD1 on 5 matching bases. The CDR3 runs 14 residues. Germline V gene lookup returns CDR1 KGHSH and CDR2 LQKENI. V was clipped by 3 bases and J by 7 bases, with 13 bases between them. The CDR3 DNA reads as TGTGCCAGCTCACCCTTAAATGCAGGGAACATTCAGTACTTC. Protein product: CASSPLNAGNIQYF.

The CDR3 bases are TGTGCCAGCTCACCAGCCGGGACAGGGAGTGGCTACACCTTC. Protein: CASSPAGTGSGYTF. This chain links TRBV18 with TRBJ1-2; TRBD1 matches at 9 bases. Looked up from germline, CDR1 is KGHSH and CDR2 is LQKENI. J lost 7 bases, V lost 2 bases, and 5 bases had no gene match. The CDR3 has 14 residues.

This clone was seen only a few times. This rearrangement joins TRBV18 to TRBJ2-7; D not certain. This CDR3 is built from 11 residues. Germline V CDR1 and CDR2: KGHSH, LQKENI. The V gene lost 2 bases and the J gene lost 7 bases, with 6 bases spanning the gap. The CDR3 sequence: CASSPSREQYF. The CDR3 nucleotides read TGTGCCAGCTCACCATCTCGGGAGCAGTACTTC.

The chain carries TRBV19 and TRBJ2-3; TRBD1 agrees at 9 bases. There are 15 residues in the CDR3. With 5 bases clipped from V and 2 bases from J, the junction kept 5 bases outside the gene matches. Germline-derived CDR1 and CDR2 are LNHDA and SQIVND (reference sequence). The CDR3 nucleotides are TGTGCCAGTAGTCTCCGGGACAGGGCCACAGATACGCAGTATTTT. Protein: CASSLRDRATDTQYF.